The entry below gives a single TCR beta chain sequence along with its context. The source of the sample is a study of blood T cell repertoires in COVID-19. The wider study: COVID-19 samples, acute and convalescent, were from the United States, Italy and Spain.

This study enrolled people aged 18 to 89 from about two dozen US geographic areas. Symptom resolution, clearance, or two negative PCRs marked donors in Cohort 3 as recovered. The CDR3 has 16 amino acids. Trimming took 1 base from V and 0 from J, leaving 12 bases between them. Germline CDR1 is SGHTS and CDR2 is YDEGEE. Original analysis: Amplification of reference gene primers was used by the study to estimate nucleated cell counts. Measured with immunoSEQ multiplex PCR; TCRdb has only the in-frame clones, and not every one. That table furnishes V, J and clone size, whereas the DNA furnished D and trimming. The sample contains some 150,000 clones, roughly 80% of which appear only once.

The clonotype originates from a woman in her fifties or sixties who had recovered from COVID-19. The chain uses TRBV5-8 and TRBJ2-3; tentative D call: TRBD2 (6 bases). The sequenced sample was PBMCs or T cells enriched from blood (not recorded which). The CDR3 sequence is CASSLYAGPSTDTQYF. Written as DNA, the CDR3 is TGTGCCAGCAGCTTGTACGCGGGACCCAGCACAGATACGCAGTATTTT.